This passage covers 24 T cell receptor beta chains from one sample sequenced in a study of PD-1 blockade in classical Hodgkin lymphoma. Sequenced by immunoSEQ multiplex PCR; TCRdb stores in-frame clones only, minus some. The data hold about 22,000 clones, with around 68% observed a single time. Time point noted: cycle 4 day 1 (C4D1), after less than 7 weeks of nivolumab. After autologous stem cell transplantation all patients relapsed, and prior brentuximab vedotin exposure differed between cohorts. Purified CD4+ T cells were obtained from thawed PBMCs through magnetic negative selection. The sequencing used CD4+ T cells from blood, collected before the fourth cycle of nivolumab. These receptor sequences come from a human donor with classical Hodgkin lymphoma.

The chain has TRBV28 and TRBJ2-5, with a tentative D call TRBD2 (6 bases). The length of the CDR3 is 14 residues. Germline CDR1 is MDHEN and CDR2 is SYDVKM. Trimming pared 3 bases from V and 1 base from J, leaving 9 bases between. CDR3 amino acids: CASSFGGTQETQYF. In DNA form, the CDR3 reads TGTGCCAGCAGTTTTGGGGGGACCCAAGAGACCCAGTACTTC.

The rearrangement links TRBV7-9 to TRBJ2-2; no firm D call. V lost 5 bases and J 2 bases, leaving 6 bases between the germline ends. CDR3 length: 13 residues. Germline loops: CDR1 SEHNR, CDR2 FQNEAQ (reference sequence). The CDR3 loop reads CASSRLNTGELFF. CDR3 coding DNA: TGTGCCAGCAGCCGCCTTAACACCGGGGAGCTGTTTTTT.

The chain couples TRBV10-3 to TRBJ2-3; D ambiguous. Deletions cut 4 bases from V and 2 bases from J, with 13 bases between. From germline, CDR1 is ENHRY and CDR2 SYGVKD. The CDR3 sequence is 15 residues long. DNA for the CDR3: TGTGCCATCAGTGCTAAGATCCGAGCCACAGATACGCAGTATTTT. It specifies CAISAKIRATDTQYF.

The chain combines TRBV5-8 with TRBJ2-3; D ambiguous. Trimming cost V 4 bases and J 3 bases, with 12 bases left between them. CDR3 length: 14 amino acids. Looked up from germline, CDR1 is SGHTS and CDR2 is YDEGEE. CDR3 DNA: TGTGCCAGCAGCGTACTTGTAGGGACAGATACGCAGTATTTT. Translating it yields CASSVLVGTDTQYF.

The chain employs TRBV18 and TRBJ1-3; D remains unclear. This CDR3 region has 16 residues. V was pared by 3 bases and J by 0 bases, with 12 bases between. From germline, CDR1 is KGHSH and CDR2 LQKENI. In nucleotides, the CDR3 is TGTGCCAGCTCACCTATGGGGTCCAACTCTGGAAACACCATATATTTT. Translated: CASSPMGSNSGNTIYF.

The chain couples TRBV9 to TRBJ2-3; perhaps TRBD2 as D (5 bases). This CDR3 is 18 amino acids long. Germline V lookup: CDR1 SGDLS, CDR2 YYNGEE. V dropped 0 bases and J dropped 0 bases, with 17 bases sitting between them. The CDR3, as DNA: TGTGCCAGCAGCGTAGGGAGGCTGACATACCCTAGCACAGATACGCAGTATTTT. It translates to CASSVGRLTYPSTDTQYF. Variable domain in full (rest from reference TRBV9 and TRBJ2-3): DSGVTQTPKHLITATGQRVTLRCSPRSGDLSVYWYQQSLDQGLQFLIQYYNGEERAKGNILERFSAQQFPDLHSELNLSSLELGDSALYFCASSVGRLTYPSTDTQYFGPGTRLTVL.

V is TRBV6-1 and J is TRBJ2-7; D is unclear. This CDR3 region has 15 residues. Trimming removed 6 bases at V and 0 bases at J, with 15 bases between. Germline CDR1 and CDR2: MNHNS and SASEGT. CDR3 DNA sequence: TGTGCCAGCAGAACTCTATCGTCGTACTCCTACGAGCAGTACTTC. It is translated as CASRTLSSYSYEQYF.

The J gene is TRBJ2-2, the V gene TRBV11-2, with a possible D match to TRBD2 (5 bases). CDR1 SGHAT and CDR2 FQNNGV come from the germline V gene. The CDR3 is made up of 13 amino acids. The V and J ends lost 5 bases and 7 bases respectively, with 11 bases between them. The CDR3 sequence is CASSRGWGGELFF. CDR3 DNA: TGTGCCAGCAGCCGAGGGTGGGGCGGGGAGCTGTTTTTT.

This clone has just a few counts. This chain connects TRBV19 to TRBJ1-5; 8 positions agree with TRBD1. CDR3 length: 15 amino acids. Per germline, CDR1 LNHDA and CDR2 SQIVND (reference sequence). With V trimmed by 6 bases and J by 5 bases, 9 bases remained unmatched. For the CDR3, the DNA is TGTGCCAGTAGACTGGACAGGGTCAGAGATCAGCCCCAGCATTTT. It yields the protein CASRLDRVRDQPQHF.

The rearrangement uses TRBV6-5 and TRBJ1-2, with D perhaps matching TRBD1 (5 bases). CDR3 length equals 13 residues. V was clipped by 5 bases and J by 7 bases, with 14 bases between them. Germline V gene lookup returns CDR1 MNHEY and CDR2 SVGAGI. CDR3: CASSTRRGGGYTF. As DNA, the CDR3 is TGTGCCAGCAGTACCCGGCGGGGGGGTGGCTACACCTTC.

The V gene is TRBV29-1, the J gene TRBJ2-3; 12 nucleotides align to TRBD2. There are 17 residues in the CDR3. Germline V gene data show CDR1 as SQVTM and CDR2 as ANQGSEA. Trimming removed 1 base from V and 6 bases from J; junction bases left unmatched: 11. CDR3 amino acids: CSVEVPSRLAGADTQYF. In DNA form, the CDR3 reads TGCAGCGTTGAAGTCCCCTCCCGACTAGCGGGGGCGGATACGCAGTATTTT.

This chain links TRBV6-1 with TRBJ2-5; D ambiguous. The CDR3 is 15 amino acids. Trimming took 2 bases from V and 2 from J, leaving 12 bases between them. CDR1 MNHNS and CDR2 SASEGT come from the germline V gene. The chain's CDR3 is CASSELALGQETQYF. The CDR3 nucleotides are TGTGCCAGCAGTGAATTGGCATTGGGGCAAGAGACCCAGTACTTC.

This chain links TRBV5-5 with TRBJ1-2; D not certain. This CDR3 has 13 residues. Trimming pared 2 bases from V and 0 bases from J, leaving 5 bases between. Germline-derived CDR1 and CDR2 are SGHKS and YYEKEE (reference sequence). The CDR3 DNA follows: TGTGCCAGCAGCTTCCAGGCTAACTATGGCTACACCTTC. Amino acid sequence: CASSFQANYGYTF.

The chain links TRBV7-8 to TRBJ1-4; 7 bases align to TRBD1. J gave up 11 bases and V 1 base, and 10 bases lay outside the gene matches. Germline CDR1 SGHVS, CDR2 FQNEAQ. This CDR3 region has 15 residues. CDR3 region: CASSLERDRGEKLFF. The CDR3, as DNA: TGTGCCAGCAGCTTAGAACGGGACAGAGGGGAGAAACTGTTTTTT. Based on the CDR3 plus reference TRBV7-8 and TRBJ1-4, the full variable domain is GAGVSQSPRYKVAKRGQDVALRCDPISGHVSLFWYQQALGQGPEFLTYFQNEAQLDKSGLPSDRFFAERPEGSVSTLKIQRTQQEDSAVYLCASSLERDRGEKLFFGSGTQLSVL.

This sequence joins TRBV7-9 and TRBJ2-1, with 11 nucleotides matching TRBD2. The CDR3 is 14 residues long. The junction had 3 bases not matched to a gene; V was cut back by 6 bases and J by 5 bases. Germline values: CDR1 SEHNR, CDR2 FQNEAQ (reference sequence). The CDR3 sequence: CASRISGGDNEQFF. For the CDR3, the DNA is TGTGCCAGCAGGATTAGCGGGGGGGACAATGAGCAGTTCTTC.

CDR3 nucleotide sequence: TGTGCCAGCAGCTTGGATAACAATGAGCAGTTCTTC. Translating it yields CASSLDNNEQFF. The chain joins TRBV5-4 to TRBJ2-1; no reliable D call. Germline V lookup: CDR1 SGHNT, CDR2 YYREEE (reference sequence). V gave up 0 bases and J gave up 5 bases, with 3 bases separating them. CDR3 length: 12 residues.

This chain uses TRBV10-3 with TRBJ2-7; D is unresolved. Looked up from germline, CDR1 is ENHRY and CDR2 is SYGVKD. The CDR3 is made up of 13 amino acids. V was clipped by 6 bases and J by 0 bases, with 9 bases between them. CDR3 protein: CAISGSPSYEQYF. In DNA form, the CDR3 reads TGTGCCATCAGCGGGTCCCCCTCCTACGAGCAGTACTTC.

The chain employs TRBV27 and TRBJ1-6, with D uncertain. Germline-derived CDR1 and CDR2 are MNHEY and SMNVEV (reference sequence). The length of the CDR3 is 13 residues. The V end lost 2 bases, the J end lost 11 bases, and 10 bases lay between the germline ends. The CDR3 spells CASSLVSGAPLHF. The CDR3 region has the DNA TGTGCCAGCAGTTTAGTCTCAGGTGCACCCCTCCACTTT.

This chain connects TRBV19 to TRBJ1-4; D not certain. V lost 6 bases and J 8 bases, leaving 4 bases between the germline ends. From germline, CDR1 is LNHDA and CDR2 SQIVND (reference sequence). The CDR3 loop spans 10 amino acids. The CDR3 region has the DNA TGTGCCAGTAGACGAGAAAAACTGTTTTTT. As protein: CASRREKLFF.

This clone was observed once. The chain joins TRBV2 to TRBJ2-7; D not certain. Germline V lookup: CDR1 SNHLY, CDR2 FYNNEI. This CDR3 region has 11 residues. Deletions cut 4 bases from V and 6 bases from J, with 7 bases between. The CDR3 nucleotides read TGTGCCAGCAGTGGCGGTGGCGAGCAGTACTTC. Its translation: CASSGGGEQYF.

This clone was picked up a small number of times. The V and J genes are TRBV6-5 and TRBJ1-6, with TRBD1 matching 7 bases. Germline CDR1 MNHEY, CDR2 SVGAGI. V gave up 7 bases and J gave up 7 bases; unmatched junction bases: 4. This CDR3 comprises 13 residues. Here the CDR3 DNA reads TGTGCCAGCAAACAAGGGGGCAATTCACCCCTCCACTTT. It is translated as CASKQGGNSPLHF.

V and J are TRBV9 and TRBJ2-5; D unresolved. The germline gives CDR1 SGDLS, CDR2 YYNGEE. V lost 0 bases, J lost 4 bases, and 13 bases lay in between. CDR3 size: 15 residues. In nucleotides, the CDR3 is TGTGCCAGCAGCGTAGGTCTGGGGTTCCGAGAGACCCAGTACTTC. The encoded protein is CASSVGLGFRETQYF.

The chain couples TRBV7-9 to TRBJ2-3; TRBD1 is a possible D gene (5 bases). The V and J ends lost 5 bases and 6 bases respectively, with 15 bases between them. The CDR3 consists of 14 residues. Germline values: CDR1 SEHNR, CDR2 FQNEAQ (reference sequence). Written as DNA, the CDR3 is TGTGCCAGCAGCCCCCGCGACAGCTCGGATACGCAGTATTTT. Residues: CASSPRDSSDTQYF.

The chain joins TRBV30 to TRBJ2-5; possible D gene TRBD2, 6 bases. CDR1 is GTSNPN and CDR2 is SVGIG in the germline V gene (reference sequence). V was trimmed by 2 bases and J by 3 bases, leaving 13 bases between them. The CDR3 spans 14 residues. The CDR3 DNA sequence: TGTGCCTGGAGTCATAGTGGAGGGAAAGAGACCCAGTACTTC. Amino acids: CAWSHSGGKETQYF.